This T cell receptor beta chain was sequenced during a study of T-cell memory formation after mild COVID-19. Study-level findings and limits: Contracting clones from day 15 to 85 showed balanced CD4/CD8; later expanders favored CD4+. Several responding clones turned up in pre-infection memory, indicating that cross-reactive memory may have taken part. Largely, contracting CD4+ clones fell within CM and EM, and contracting CD8+ clones within EMRA.

As to this clonotype: Its antigen is undetermined.

5'RACE primed from the constant segment yielded TCR alpha and TCR beta cDNA libraries bearing sample barcodes and UMIs. TCRdb reprocessed the 5' RACE reads with MiXCR, giving one entry per CDR3 protein. The data contain hundreds of thousands of distinct CDR3 sequences, about a sixth of them singletons. V was clipped by 2 bases and J by 2 bases, with 11 bases between them. The CDR3 runs 15 residues. CDR1 and CDR2 (germline): SGHVS, FQNEAQ. The receptor was derived from an adult woman who had mild COVID-19 (a few samples of this study predate the infection). Cell type and time point are not known. What was sequenced was PBMCs or a T cell subset sorted from them (not recorded which). The chain is built from TRBV7-8 and TRBJ2-3; D is unclear. The CDR3 is CASSLKGLFTDTQYF. CDR3 DNA: TGTGCCAGCAGCTTAAAAGGTCTTTTCACAGATACGCAGTATTTT.